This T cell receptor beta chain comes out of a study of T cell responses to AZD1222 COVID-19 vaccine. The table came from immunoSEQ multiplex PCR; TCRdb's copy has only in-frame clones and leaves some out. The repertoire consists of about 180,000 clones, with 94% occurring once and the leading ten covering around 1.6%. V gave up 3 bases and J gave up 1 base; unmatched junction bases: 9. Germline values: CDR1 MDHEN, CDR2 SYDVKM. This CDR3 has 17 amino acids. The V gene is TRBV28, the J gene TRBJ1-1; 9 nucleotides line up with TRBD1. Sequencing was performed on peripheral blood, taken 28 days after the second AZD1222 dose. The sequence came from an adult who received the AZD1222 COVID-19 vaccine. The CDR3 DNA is TGTGCCAGCAGTTTCGGTGGGACAGGGATATCGAACACTGAAGCTTTCTTT. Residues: CASSFGGTGISNTEAFF.